This paragraph reports one T cell receptor beta chain. What it binds is not known. Trimming cost V 0 bases and J 7 bases, with 7 bases left between them. CDR1 and CDR2 (germline): SGHTS, YDEGEE. The CDR3 covers 12 residues. The data were taken from a study of cytotoxic CD8 clonotypes in ibrutinib-treated CLL. Regarding the study as a whole: Clonality increased with ibrutinib response but returned toward baseline at progression.

Repertoires were generated with immunoSEQ multiplex PCR, while TCRdb's copy carries only in-frame clones and drops some. Among about 120,000 clones listed, around 85% were seen once. The authors obtained roughly 2 micrograms of genomic DNA from cryopreserved PBMCs for TCR beta libraries. The chain uses TRBV5-8 and TRBJ1-1; D is unresolved. This material consisted of PBMCs, taken after 24 months of ibrutinib treatment. The sequence derives from a human donor with chronic lymphocytic leukemia. The CDR3 DNA reads TGTGCCAGCAGCTTGGGAGGATTTGAAGCTTTCTTT. This gives the protein CASSLGGFEAFF.